Listed below are T cell receptor beta chains from one sample, sequenced in a study of T cell responses to AZD1222 COVID-19 vaccine. This table comes from immunoSEQ multiplex PCR, and its TCRdb copy is limited to in-frame clones, with some not included. The sample has 99,000 or so clones; 87% are singletons. The starting material was peripheral blood, obtained on day 0 of AZD1222 vaccination. The source of these receptors is an adult in good health. CDR3s include the opening cysteine and the closing phenylalanine or tryptophan. The order of the fields is V gene, clone size, D gene, J gene, CDR3 protein, CDR3 DNA. D genes are given only for firm matches. A clone size is listed for some rows: how often the clone was seen (once, few, many), or a class if it is expanded.

V gene: TRBV6-5; clone size: -; D gene: -; J gene: TRBJ1-2; CDR3 protein: CASSNAGARAGGYTF; CDR3 DNA: TGTGCCAGCAGCAACGCGGGGGCGCGAGCCGGAGGCTACACCTTC
V gene: TRBV6-1; clone size: -; D gene: -; J gene: TRBJ2-6; CDR3 protein: CASSENRAGANVLTF; CDR3 DNA: TGTGCCAGCAGTGAGAACCGGGCCGGGGCCAACGTCCTGACTTTC
V gene: TRBV18; clone size: -; D gene: -; J gene: TRBJ1-1; CDR3 protein: CASSPPGENTEAFF; CDR3 DNA: TGTGCCAGCTCACCACCGGGAGAGAACACTGAAGCTTTCTTT
V gene: TRBV5-1; clone size: -; D gene: TRBD2; J gene: TRBJ2-1; CDR3 protein: CASSSTSPYNEQFF; CDR3 DNA: TGTGCCAGCAGCTCGACTAGCCCCTACAATGAGCAGTTCTTC
V gene: TRBV11-3; clone size: -; D gene: -; J gene: TRBJ1-2; CDR3 protein: CASSSGALYGYTF; CDR3 DNA: TGTGCCAGCAGCTCAGGGGCCCTCTATGGCTACACCTTC
V gene: TRBV18; clone size: -; D gene: TRBD1; J gene: TRBJ1-5; CDR3 protein: CASSHDRGFNQPQHF; CDR3 DNA: TGTGCCAGCTCCCACGACAGGGGTTTTAATCAGCCCCAGCATTTT
V gene: TRBV12-3/TRBV12-4; clone size: -; D gene: -; J gene: TRBJ1-1; CDR3 protein: CASSLERGRAFF; CDR3 DNA: TGTGCCAGCAGTTTAGAAAGGGGAAGGGCTTTCTTT
V gene: TRBV20-1; clone size: -; D gene: -; J gene: TRBJ1-4; CDR3 protein: CSARGGGRREKLFF; CDR3 DNA: TGCAGTGCTCGTGGGGGGGGCCGAAGGGAAAAACTGTTTTTT
V gene: TRBV7-2; clone size: -; D gene: -; J gene: TRBJ1-6; CDR3 protein: CASSLDRHNSPLHF; CDR3 DNA: TGTGCCAGCAGCCTTGACAGGCATAATTCACCCCTCCACTTT
V gene: TRBV29-1; clone size: -; D gene: -; J gene: TRBJ1-5; CDR3 protein: CSVREFGLDQPQHF; CDR3 DNA: TGCAGCGTAAGGGAATTTGGACTCGATCAGCCCCAGCATTTT
V gene: TRBV4-3; clone size: few; D gene: TRBD1; J gene: TRBJ2-1; CDR3 protein: CASSPQDRSSYNEQFF; CDR3 DNA: TGCGCCAGCAGCCCCCAGGACAGGTCCTCCTACAATGAGCAGTTCTTC
V gene: TRBV10-3; clone size: -; D gene: TRBD2; J gene: TRBJ2-1; CDR3 protein: CAISGGLAGGPSYNEQFF; CDR3 DNA: TGTGCCATCAGTGGCGGACTAGCGGGGGGGCCCTCCTACAATGAGCAGTTCTTC
V gene: TRBV2; clone size: -; D gene: TRBD1; J gene: TRBJ1-1; CDR3 protein: CASSGTALNTEAFF; CDR3 DNA: TGTGCCAGCAGCGGGACAGCCCTTAACACTGAAGCTTTCTTT
V gene: TRBV12-3/TRBV12-4; clone size: few; D gene: -; J gene: TRBJ1-1; CDR3 protein: CASSDGAYTEAFF; CDR3 DNA: TGTGCCAGCAGTGATGGTGCGTACACTGAAGCTTTCTTT
V gene: TRBV7-2; clone size: -; D gene: TRBD2; J gene: TRBJ2-1; CDR3 protein: CASSLQKAGGPYNEQFF; CDR3 DNA: TGTGCCAGCAGCTTACAAAAGGCGGGAGGACCCTACAATGAGCAGTTCTTC
V gene: TRBV5-8; clone size: -; D gene: -; J gene: TRBJ1-5; CDR3 protein: CASSWGPSNQPQHF; CDR3 DNA: TGTGCCAGCAGCTGGGGTCCCAGCAATCAGCCCCAGCATTTT
V gene: TRBV4-1; clone size: once; D gene: -; J gene: TRBJ1-5; CDR3 protein: CASSLHTDSNQPQHF; CDR3 DNA: TGCGCCAGCAGCCTCCATACCGATAGCAATCAGCCCCAGCATTTT
V gene: TRBV12-3/TRBV12-4; clone size: -; D gene: -; J gene: TRBJ1-1; CDR3 protein: CASSLQGLAEAFF; CDR3 DNA: TGTGCCAGCAGTTTGCAGGGGTTGGCTGAAGCTTTCTTT
V gene: TRBV27; clone size: -; D gene: -; J gene: TRBJ1-1; CDR3 protein: CASSLPGVNTEAFF; CDR3 DNA: TGTGCCAGCAGCCTCCCTGGGGTGAACACTGAAGCTTTCTTT
V gene: TRBV10-3; clone size: -; D gene: TRBD2; J gene: TRBJ2-1; CDR3 protein: CAIGTSELSSYNEQFF; CDR3 DNA: TGTGCCATCGGGACTAGCGAACTGAGCTCCTACAATGAGCAGTTCTTC
V gene: TRBV5-6; clone size: -; D gene: -; J gene: TRBJ1-3; CDR3 protein: CASSLGRIGNTIYF; CDR3 DNA: TGTGCCAGCAGCTTGGGACGGATTGGAAACACCATATATTTT
V gene: TRBV12-3/TRBV12-4; clone size: once; D gene: TRBD1; J gene: TRBJ1-2; CDR3 protein: CASSLGQVKGYTF; CDR3 DNA: TGTGCCAGCAGTTTGGGACAGGTAAAAGGCTACACCTTC
V gene: TRBV29-1; clone size: -; D gene: TRBD2; J gene: TRBJ2-1; CDR3 protein: CSGSGTSGRRYNEQFF; CDR3 DNA: TGCAGCGGCTCCGGGACTAGCGGGCGCCGTTACAATGAGCAGTTCTTC
V gene: TRBV19; clone size: -; D gene: -; J gene: TRBJ1-4; CDR3 protein: CASTRGDFNEKLFF; CDR3 DNA: TGTGCCAGTACCCGGGGGGACTTTAATGAAAAACTGTTTTTT
V gene: TRBV5-1; clone size: -; D gene: -; J gene: TRBJ2-1; CDR3 protein: CASSPGQMSSYNEQFF; CDR3 DNA: TGTGCCAGCAGCCCAGGACAGATGAGCTCCTACAATGAGCAGTTCTTC
V gene: TRBV24-1; clone size: -; D gene: -; J gene: TRBJ1-1; CDR3 protein: CATSDGVIPNTEAFF; CDR3 DNA: TGTGCCACCAGTGATGGCGTGATCCCGAACACTGAAGCTTTCTTT
V gene: TRBV11-2; clone size: -; D gene: -; J gene: TRBJ2-2; CDR3 protein: CASSLDHTGELFF; CDR3 DNA: TGTGCCAGCAGCTTAGATCACACCGGGGAGCTGTTTTTT
V gene: TRBV7-6; clone size: -; D gene: TRBD1; J gene: TRBJ2-3; CDR3 protein: CASSLLPRGQTRDTQYF; CDR3 DNA: TGTGCCAGCAGCTTATTACCCCGGGGACAGACGCGAGATACGCAGTATTTT
V gene: TRBV18; clone size: -; D gene: -; J gene: TRBJ2-3; CDR3 protein: CASSDDRRDTQYF; CDR3 DNA: TGTGCCAGCTCAGACGACAGGAGGGATACGCAGTATTTT
V gene: TRBV12-3/TRBV12-4; clone size: -; D gene: -; J gene: TRBJ1-2; CDR3 protein: CASRKGGYTF; CDR3 DNA: TGTGCCAGCAGGAAGGGCGGCTACACCTTC
V gene: TRBV19; clone size: -; D gene: -; J gene: TRBJ1-2; CDR3 protein: CASKEGPNYGYTF; CDR3 DNA: TGTGCCAGTAAGGAGGGACCTAACTATGGCTACACCTTC
V gene: TRBV6-1; clone size: -; D gene: -; J gene: TRBJ1-1; CDR3 protein: CASSERNRVTEAFF; CDR3 DNA: TGTGCCAGCAGTGAACGCAACAGGGTCACTGAAGCTTTCTTT
V gene: TRBV10-3; clone size: -; D gene: -; J gene: TRBJ2-5; CDR3 protein: CAISERPQETQYF; CDR3 DNA: TGTGCCATCAGTGAGCGGCCCCAAGAGACCCAGTACTTC
V gene: TRBV27; clone size: -; D gene: TRBD2; J gene: TRBJ2-7; CDR3 protein: CASRRGRGGRYEQYF; CDR3 DNA: TGTGCCAGCCGGAGGGGGCGGGGGGGCCGCTACGAGCAGTACTTC
V gene: TRBV5-4; clone size: -; D gene: TRBD2; J gene: TRBJ2-3; CDR3 protein: CASSLKSSGGVTQYF; CDR3 DNA: TGTGCCAGCAGCTTGAAATCTAGCGGGGGGGTTACGCAGTATTTT
V gene: TRBV19; clone size: once; D gene: -; J gene: TRBJ1-5; CDR3 protein: CASSIFGVERGQPQHF; CDR3 DNA: TGTGCCAGTAGTATCTTCGGCGTGGAACGGGGTCAGCCCCAGCATTTT
V gene: TRBV18; clone size: -; D gene: TRBD1; J gene: TRBJ1-1; CDR3 protein: CASSPGQGGTEAFF; CDR3 DNA: TGTGCCAGCTCACCGGGACAGGGCGGCACTGAAGCTTTCTTT
V gene: TRBV4-3; clone size: -; D gene: TRBD1; J gene: TRBJ1-4; CDR3 protein: CASSQERWDSTTNEKLFF; CDR3 DNA: TGCGCCAGCAGCCAAGAAAGGTGGGACAGTACAACTAATGAAAAACTGTTTTTT
V gene: TRBV7-6; clone size: -; D gene: -; J gene: TRBJ1-3; CDR3 protein: CASSPIPAGLGNTIYF; CDR3 DNA: TGTGCCAGCAGCCCCATCCCCGCAGGACTCGGAAACACCATATATTTT
V gene: TRBV11-3; clone size: once; D gene: TRBD2; J gene: TRBJ2-1; CDR3 protein: CASSFGSGALSYNEQFF; CDR3 DNA: TGTGCCAGCAGCTTCGGTAGCGGGGCTCTCTCCTACAATGAGCAGTTCTTC
V gene: TRBV5-4; clone size: -; D gene: -; J gene: TRBJ2-5; CDR3 protein: CASSAVGIETQYF; CDR3 DNA: TGTGCCAGCAGCGCGGTGGGGATAGAGACCCAGTACTTC
V gene: TRBV7-2; clone size: once; D gene: TRBD2; J gene: TRBJ2-5; CDR3 protein: CASSSLGAGGTETQYF; CDR3 DNA: TGTGCCAGCAGCTCCTTGGGAGCGGGGGGGACAGAGACCCAGTACTTC
V gene: TRBV29-1; clone size: -; D gene: TRBD1; J gene: TRBJ1-4; CDR3 protein: CSIRGGEKLFF; CDR3 DNA: TGCAGCATCAGGGGGGGAGAAAAACTGTTTTTT
V gene: TRBV19; clone size: -; D gene: -; J gene: TRBJ1-5; CDR3 protein: CASSAAFYQPQHF; CDR3 DNA: TGTGCCAGTAGTGCGGCTTTCTATCAGCCCCAGCATTTT